The T cell receptor beta chain under discussion was sequenced for a study of control samples from healthy donors and cancer patients. CDR3 length: 19 residues. Germline V gene data show CDR1 as ENHRY and CDR2 as SYGVKD. V lost 7 bases, J lost 1 base, and 18 bases stayed unmatched. The data were produced by immunoSEQ multiplex PCR, yet TCRdb's version contains in-frame clones alone and is incomplete. The sample gives about 98,000 clones, about four fifths of which show up once; roughly a tenth is in the top ten. Sequenced material: blood. The V and J genes are TRBV10-3 and TRBJ2-3, with TRBD2 identical over 9 bases. This clonotype was sampled from a woman in her 30s in good health. The chain's CDR3 is CAITVRRSGGMVGTDTQYF. CDR3 coding DNA: TGTGCCATCACAGTACGGAGAAGCGGGGGGATGGTCGGCACAGATACGCAGTATTTT.